A selection of T cell receptor beta chains follows, all from one sample in a study of T cell changes during pregnancy in multiple sclerosis. Clones were read by immunoSEQ multiplex PCR, and TCRdb kept only the in-frame ones, dropping some. Of about 70,000 clones listed, over 85% are singletons. The sequenced sample was peripheral blood, obtained in the third trimester of pregnancy. The receptor source for this set is a female donor with multiple sclerosis, enrolled in a pregnancy study. Both conserved end residues are part of each CDR3. Fields, in order: V gene, J gene, D gene, clone size, CDR3 protein, CDR3 DNA. The D gene is left open where the match is weak. Expanded clones get a size class; other rows say once, few or many, or leave the size out.

V: TRBV5-1
J: TRBJ1-4
D: .
size: .
CDR3: CASSLNRDEKLFF
DNA: TGCGCCAGCAGCTTGAACAGGGATGAAAAACTGTTTTTT

V: TRBV10-3
J: TRBJ2-3
D: TRBD2
size: .
CDR3: CAISEGTSGRLGTDTQYF
DNA: TGTGCCATCAGTGAGGGGACTAGCGGGAGATTGGGCACAGATACGCAGTATTTT

V: TRBV10-3
J: TRBJ1-1
D: .
size: once
CDR3: CAIRAQGNTEAFF
DNA: TGTGCCATCAGAGCACAGGGGAACACTGAAGCTTTCTTT

V: TRBV9
J: TRBJ2-3
D: TRBD2
size: .
CDR3: CASSTLAGGLTDTQYF
DNA: TGTGCCAGCAGCACCTTAGCGGGAGGATTAACAGATACGCAGTATTTT

V: TRBV18
J: TRBJ1-2
D: .
size: .
CDR3: CASSPSEENYGYTF
DNA: TGTGCCAGCTCACCGAGTGAGGAAAACTATGGCTACACCTTC

V: TRBV4-1
J: TRBJ2-1
D: .
size: .
CDR3: CASSQVSTELGNEQFF
DNA: TGCGCCAGCAGCCAAGTCTCCACCGAACTAGGCAATGAGCAGTTCTTC

V: TRBV19
J: TRBJ1-2
D: .
size: .
CDR3: CASTLDGGNYGYTF
DNA: TGTGCCAGTACCCTAGACGGTGGGAACTATGGCTACACCTTC

V: TRBV9
J: TRBJ2-3
D: TRBD2
size: .
CDR3: CASSEGAGGADTQYF
DNA: TGTGCCAGCAGCGAAGGGGCGGGGGGCGCAGATACGCAGTATTTT

V: TRBV7-2
J: TRBJ1-4
D: TRBD1
size: .
CDR3: CASSLLSGTGNEKLFF
DNA: TGTGCCAGCAGCTTACTATCCGGGACAGGGAATGAAAAACTGTTTTTT

V: TRBV29-1
J: TRBJ2-2
D: TRBD1
size: .
CDR3: CSVGQGAQTGELFF
DNA: TGCAGCGTGGGACAGGGGGCGCAAACCGGGGAGCTGTTTTTT

V: TRBV14
J: TRBJ1-2
D: TRBD1
size: .
CDR3: CASSQYETGNGYTF
DNA: TGTGCCAGCAGCCAATACGAGACAGGGAATGGCTACACCTTC

V: TRBV27
J: TRBJ2-5
D: TRBD1
size: .
CDR3: CASSSSGTGGRETQYF
DNA: TGTGCCAGCAGTTCCTCCGGGACAGGGGGCAGGGAGACCCAGTACTTC

V: TRBV5-1
J: TRBJ2-3
D: TRBD1
size: .
CDR3: CASSHGQGTDTQYF
DNA: TGCGCCAGCAGCCACGGACAGGGCACAGATACGCAGTATTTT

V: TRBV4-1
J: TRBJ2-7
D: .
size: .
CDR3: CASSQDQFSYEQYF
DNA: TGCGCCAGCAGCCAAGATCAGTTTTCGTACGAGCAGTACTTC

V: TRBV28
J: TRBJ1-1
D: .
size: .
CDR3: CASSLRIQLNTEAFF
DNA: TGTGCCAGCAGCTTAAGGATACAGCTGAACACTGAAGCTTTCTTT

V: TRBV6-6
J: TRBJ2-3
D: .
size: .
CDR3: CASSYGGSTDTQYF
DNA: TGTGCCAGCAGTTACGGTGGCAGCACAGATACGCAGTATTTT

V: TRBV7-2
J: TRBJ2-5
D: .
size: .
CDR3: CASSSLYQETQYF
DNA: TGTGCCAGCAGCTCCCTGTATCAAGAGACCCAGTACTTC

V: TRBV10-3
J: TRBJ1-5
D: TRBD1
size: .
CDR3: CAIRRVKQGASGNQPQHF
DNA: TGTGCCATCAGGAGGGTAAAACAGGGGGCTTCCGGCAATCAGCCCCAGCATTTT

V: TRBV4-1
J: TRBJ1-5
D: .
size: .
CDR3: CASSLTGTLNSNQPQHF
DNA: TGCGCCAGCAGCCTGACCGGGACTCTTAATAGCAATCAGCCCCAGCATTTT

V: TRBV5-1
J: TRBJ2-6
D: TRBD2
size: .
CDR3: CASTTGGLGGANVLTF
DNA: TGCGCCAGCACCACGGGGGGACTGGGTGGGGCCAACGTCCTGACTTTC

V: TRBV5-1
J: TRBJ1-1
D: .
size: once
CDR3: CASSLAQGTEAFF
DNA: TGCGCCAGCAGCTTGGCTCAGGGAACTGAAGCTTTCTTT

V: TRBV5-4
J: TRBJ2-7
D: TRBD1
size: .
CDR3: CASSLWTGMVYEQYF
DNA: TGTGCCAGCAGCTTGTGGACAGGGATGGTATACGAGCAGTACTTC

V: TRBV30
J: TRBJ1-6
D: .
size: .
CDR3: CAWSGPGGRGPLHF
DNA: TGTGCCTGGAGTGGGCCCGGGGGGCGCGGGCCCCTCCACTTT

V: TRBV7-2
J: TRBJ2-1
D: .
size: .
CDR3: CASSSSRVVSDEQFF
DNA: TGTGCCAGCAGCTCCTCCAGGGTGGTATCGGATGAGCAGTTCTTC

V: TRBV2
J: TRBJ2-6
D: .
size: .
CDR3: CASSTNSAGANVLTF
DNA: TGTGCCAGCAGTACTAATAGCGCTGGGGCCAACGTCCTGACTTTC

V: TRBV6-5
J: TRBJ1-2
D: TRBD1
size: .
CDR3: CASSYSSQGVSYTF
DNA: TGTGCCAGCAGTTACTCAAGTCAGGGGGTGAGCTACACCTTC

V: TRBV19
J: TRBJ2-5
D: .
size: .
CDR3: CASSPGSWLRTQYF
DNA: TGTGCCAGTAGTCCTGGCAGTTGGTTACGGACCCAGTACTTC

V: TRBV5-4
J: TRBJ1-1
D: .
size: once
CDR3: CASSLNQGNTEAFF
DNA: TGTGCCAGCAGCTTAAACCAGGGGAACACTGAAGCTTTCTTT

V: TRBV30
J: TRBJ2-2
D: .
size: .
CDR3: CAWRGGSGSTGELFF
DNA: TGTGCCTGGAGGGGGGGTAGCGGTAGCACCGGGGAGCTGTTTTTT

V: TRBV6-5
J: TRBJ2-7
D: TRBD2
size: .
CDR3: CASSYSHLAGVGEQYF
DNA: TGTGCCAGCAGTTACAGTCACCTAGCGGGAGTCGGCGAGCAGTACTTC

V: TRBV10-3
J: TRBJ2-7
D: .
size: .
CDR3: CAISEPDRVFEQYF
DNA: TGTGCCATCAGTGAACCTGACCGGGTCTTCGAGCAGTACTTC

V: TRBV4-1
J: TRBJ1-2
D: .
size: .
CDR3: CASSQELAGFGYTF
DNA: TGCGCCAGCAGCCAAGAATTGGCAGGGTTTGGCTACACCTTC

V: TRBV6-4
J: TRBJ1-6
D: .
size: .
CDR3: CASSEQQGSPRSPLHF
DNA: TGTGCCAGCAGTGAGCAACAGGGTAGTCCCCGCTCACCCCTCCACTTT

V: TRBV30
J: TRBJ2-1
D: .
size: once
CDR3: CAIGGASSYNEQFF
DNA: TGCGCTATTGGGGGGGCAAGCTCCTACAATGAGCAGTTCTTC

V: TRBV18
J: TRBJ2-7
D: TRBD1
size: once
CDR3: CASSQLRTGDEQYF
DNA: TGTGCCAGCTCACAGCTCAGGACAGGGGACGAGCAGTACTTC

V: TRBV7-6
J: TRBJ1-1
D: .
size: few
CDR3: CASSAEWGLQNTEAFF
DNA: TGTGCCAGCAGCGCCGAGTGGGGACTACAGAACACTGAAGCTTTCTTT

V: TRBV19
J: TRBJ2-6
D: .
size: .
CDR3: CASSIIGERTAGANVLTF
DNA: TGTGCCAGTAGTATTATCGGGGAGAGGACCGCAGGGGCCAACGTCCTGACTTTC

V: TRBV21-1
J: TRBJ2-7
D: .
size: .
CDR3: CASSKAGTGSYEQYF
DNA: TGTGCCAGCAGCAAAGCAGGGACAGGGTCTTACGAGCAGTACTTC

V: TRBV10-3
J: TRBJ1-1
D: .
size: .
CDR3: CAISGHDAEAFF
DNA: TGTGCCATCAGTGGACACGACGCTGAAGCTTTCTTT

V: TRBV28
J: TRBJ2-7
D: .
size: .
CDR3: CASSLSGYQSYEQYF
DNA: TGTGCCAGCAGTTTATCAGGCTACCAATCCTACGAGCAGTACTTC

V: TRBV6-1
J: TRBJ1-2
D: TRBD1
size: .
CDR3: CASLRQGNYGYTF
DNA: TGTGCCAGCTTAAGACAGGGCAATTACGGCTACACCTTC

V: TRBV4-3
J: TRBJ2-3
D: TRBD2
size: .
CDR3: CASSNSGREGDTQYF
DNA: TGCGCCAGCAGCAATAGCGGGAGGGAGGGAGATACGCAGTATTTT

V: TRBV9
J: TRBJ2-3
D: TRBD2
size: .
CDR3: CASSVLSLASGSTDTQYF
DNA: TGTGCCAGCAGCGTACTCTCTCTGGCTAGCGGTAGCACAGATACGCAGTATTTT

V: TRBV5-5
J: TRBJ2-7
D: TRBD2
size: .
CDR3: CASTRWAGDGEQYF
DNA: TGTGCCAGCACCCGCTGGGCGGGAGATGGCGAGCAGTACTTC

V: TRBV6-4
J: TRBJ2-2
D: .
size: few
CDR3: CASSEAPGQNTGELFF
DNA: TGTGCCAGCAGTGAGGCCCCGGGACAAAACACCGGGGAGCTGTTTTTT

V: TRBV25-1
J: TRBJ2-7
D: TRBD1
size: .
CDR3: CASTIRDRGDEQYF
DNA: TGTGCCAGCACCATTAGGGACAGGGGGGACGAGCAGTACTTC

V: TRBV29-1
J: TRBJ2-1
D: TRBD2
size: once
CDR3: CSVEDRDSGRGEQFF
DNA: TGCAGCGTTGAAGATAGGGATAGCGGGAGGGGGGAGCAGTTCTTC

V: TRBV9
J: TRBJ2-7
D: .
size: .
CDR3: CASSASYEQYF
DNA: TGTGCCAGCAGCGCTAGCTACGAGCAGTACTTC

V: TRBV6-4
J: TRBJ2-3
D: TRBD2
size: .
CDR3: CASSVTGTSVDTQYF
DNA: TGTGCCAGCAGTGTGACCGGGACTAGCGTAGATACGCAGTATTTT

V: TRBV2
J: TRBJ2-5
D: .
size: .
CDR3: CASSGYPGETQYF
DNA: TGTGCCAGCAGTGGTTACCCCGGGGAGACCCAGTACTTC

V: TRBV6-1
J: TRBJ2-1
D: .
size: .
CDR3: CASKVVRAGLNEQFF
DNA: TGTGCCAGCAAGGTGGTGAGGGCCGGATTAAATGAGCAGTTCTTC

V: TRBV2
J: TRBJ1-5
D: .
size: .
CDR3: CASKGTGSSQPQHF
DNA: TGTGCCAGCAAGGGGACTGGATCATCTCAGCCCCAGCATTTT

V: TRBV19
J: TRBJ2-7
D: .
size: .
CDR3: CASSAGRYEQYF
DNA: TGTGCCAGTAGTGCGGGGCGATACGAGCAGTACTTC

V: TRBV11-2
J: TRBJ2-7
D: .
size: once
CDR3: CASSLVGRSSYEQYF
DNA: TGTGCCAGCAGCTTAGTAGGGAGGAGCTCCTACGAGCAGTACTTC

V: TRBV12-5
J: TRBJ2-7
D: .
size: once
CDR3: CASGTYYEQYF
DNA: TGTGCTAGTGGCACATACTACGAGCAGTACTTC

V: TRBV19
J: TRBJ1-1
D: .
size: .
CDR3: CASWPTNRLNTEAFF
DNA: TGTGCCAGTTGGCCCACGAACAGGTTGAACACTGAAGCTTTCTTT

V: TRBV27
J: TRBJ2-7
D: TRBD2
size: few
CDR3: CASSSAGARSYEQYF
DNA: TGTGCCAGCAGTTCCGCGGGAGCTAGGTCCTACGAGCAGTACTTC

V: TRBV6-5
J: TRBJ2-5
D: .
size: once
CDR3: CASSYSSGWGETQYF
DNA: TGTGCCAGCAGTTACTCATCGGGATGGGGTGAGACCCAGTACTTC

V: TRBV19
J: TRBJ1-2
D: .
size: .
CDR3: CASSPGRGGYGYTF
DNA: TGTGCCAGTAGTCCCGGGAGGGGAGGCTATGGCTACACCTTC